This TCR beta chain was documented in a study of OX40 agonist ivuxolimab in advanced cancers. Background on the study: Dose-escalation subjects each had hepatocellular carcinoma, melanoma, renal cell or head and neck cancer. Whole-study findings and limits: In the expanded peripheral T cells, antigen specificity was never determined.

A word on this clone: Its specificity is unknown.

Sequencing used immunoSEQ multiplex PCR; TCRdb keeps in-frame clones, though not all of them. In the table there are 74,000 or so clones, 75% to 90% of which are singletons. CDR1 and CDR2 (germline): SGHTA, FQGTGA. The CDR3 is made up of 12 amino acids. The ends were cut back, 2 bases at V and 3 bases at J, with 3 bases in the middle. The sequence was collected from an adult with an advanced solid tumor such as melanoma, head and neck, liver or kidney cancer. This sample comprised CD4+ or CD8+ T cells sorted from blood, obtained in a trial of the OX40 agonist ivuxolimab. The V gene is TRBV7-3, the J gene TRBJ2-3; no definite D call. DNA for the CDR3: TGTGCCAGCAGCTTAGGGACAGATACGCAGTATTTT. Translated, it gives CASSLGTDTQYF. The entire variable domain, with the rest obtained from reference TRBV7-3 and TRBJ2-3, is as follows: GAGVSQTPSNKVTEKGKYVELRCDPISGHTALYWYRQSLGQGPEFLIYFQGTGAADDSGLPNDRFFAVRPEGSVSTLKIQRTERGDSAVYLCASSLGTDTQYFGPGTRLTVL.